Shown below are 22 T cell receptor beta chains from a single sample sequenced in a study of PD-1 blockade in mismatch repair-deficient tumors. Here immunoSEQ multiplex PCR was the method, and the copy in TCRdb shows in-frame clones only, minus some. The top ten clones hold 2.5% to 4% of a sample with some 50,000 clones, roughly 82% of them seen once. Sequencing was performed on PBMCs, taken before pembrolizumab treatment. Source of these receptors: an adult with mismatch repair-deficient cancer.

This clone was found once. V is TRBV25-1 and J is TRBJ2-6; 8 bases map to TRBD1. CDR1 MGHDK and CDR2 SYGVNS come from the germline V gene. V trimming: 4 bases; J trimming: 0 bases; junction bases outside the gene matches: 8. This CDR3 has 18 amino acids. The CDR3: CASSGDRGFYSGANVLTF. The CDR3 coding sequence is TGTGCCAGCAGTGGCGACAGGGGATTTTACTCTGGGGCCAACGTCCTGACTTTC.

The CDR3 loop is CASSFPRDRFYGYTF. For the CDR3, the DNA is TGTGCCAGCAGTTTCCCCCGGGACAGGTTCTATGGCTACACCTTC. The chain is built from TRBV7-2 and TRBJ1-2; 8 bases align to TRBD1. Trimming removed 6 bases from V and 4 bases from J; junction bases left unmatched: 10. Germline CDR1 SGHTA, CDR2 FQGNSA. The CDR3 runs 15 residues. The whole variable domain, filled in from reference TRBV7-2 and TRBJ1-2, reads GAGVSQSPSNKVTEKGKDVELRCDPISGHTALYWYRQSLGQGLEFLIYFQGNSAPDKSGLPSDRFSAERTGGSVSTLTIQRTQQEDSAVYLCASSFPRDRFYGYTFGSGTRLTVV.

The chain couples TRBV11-2 to TRBJ2-7; D call uncertain. With 1 base removed from V and 0 bases from J, the gap between germline ends came to 4 bases. CDR3 length equals 13 residues. CDR1 is SGHAT, CDR2 FQNNGV, per germline. The CDR3 nucleotides read TGTGCCAGCAGCTTAGTGGTCTCCTACGAGCAGTACTTC. It codes for CASSLVVSYEQYF.

Concerning this clone itself: Relative to the germline gene, one junction end is altered; a read error may explain this. CDR3 in DNA: TGTGCCAGCAAAACGCCCCACTTC. It encodes CASKTPHF. The chain uses TRBV7-8 and TRBJ2-5, with D unresolved. This CDR3 is built from 8 residues. Germline CDR1 and CDR2: SGHVS and FQNEAQ. Looking up the rest from reference TRBV7-8 and TRBJ2-5 gives the full variable domain: GAGVSQSPRYKVAKRGQDVALRCDPISGHVSLFWYQQALGQGPEFLTYFQNEAQLDKSGLPSDRFFAERPEGSVSTLKIQRTQQEDSAVYLCASKTPHFGPGTRLLVL.

This rearrangement joins TRBV6-5 to TRBJ2-5; D gene unclear. CDR1 is MNHEY and CDR2 is SVGAGI in the germline V gene. V was pared by 2 bases and J by 5 bases, with 3 bases between. The CDR3 loop spans 11 amino acids. Here the CDR3 reads CASSYRETQYF. Here the CDR3 DNA reads TGTGCCAGCAGTTACCGGGAGACCCAGTACTTC.

The CDR3 spells CASSAGGGQYF. CDR3 bases: TGTGCCAGCAGCGCCGGGGGGGGGCAGTACTTC. J is TRBJ2-7 and V is TRBV11-2; TRBD2 aligns across 8 bases. The germline CDR1 and CDR2 sequences are SGHAT and FQNNGV. The CDR3 has 11 amino acids. The V gene end was trimmed by 5 bases and the J gene end by 9 bases; junction bases not matched to a gene: 3. The whole variable domain, filled in from reference TRBV11-2 and TRBJ2-7, reads EAGVAQSPRYKIIEKRQSVAFWCNPISGHATLYWYQQILGQGPKLLIQFQNNGVVDDSQLPKDRFSAERLKGVDSTLKIQPAKLEDSAVYLCASSAGGGQYFGPGTRLTVT.

The V and J genes are TRBV23-1 and TRBJ2-5; D perhaps matches TRBD2 (7 bases). TRBV23-1 is filed as an ORF, its function uncertain. The CDR3 covers 17 residues. Trimming took 4 bases from V and 0 from J, leaving 18 bases between them. CDR3 in DNA: TGCGCCAGCAGTCCAAGGGGGGGGAGTAGCAACCAAGAGACCCAGTACTTC. Translated, it gives CASSPRGGSSNQETQYF.

This rearrangement joins TRBV27 to TRBJ2-2; 9 bases are a match to TRBD2. Germline lookup yields CDR1 MNHEY and CDR2 SMNVEV (reference sequence). The J segment lost 4 bases and the V segment lost 6 bases, leaving 6 bases of the junction unmatched. The CDR3 has 15 residues. CDR3 amino acids: CASRGREGSTGELFF. CDR3 DNA sequence: TGTGCCAGCAGAGGGCGGGAGGGTAGCACCGGGGAGCTGTTTTTT.

This clone has just one count. The J gene is TRBJ1-2, the V gene TRBV7-2; D might be TRBD1 (6 bases). The CDR3 has 13 residues. CDR1 and CDR2 from the germline V gene are SGHTA and FQGNSA. V gave up 5 bases and J gave up 13 bases, with 20 bases separating them. The CDR3 loop reads CASSTPTGQGCTF. The CDR3 DNA follows: TGTGCCAGCAGCACCCCGACCGGGCAGGGGTGCACCTTC.

The chain couples TRBV6-1 to TRBJ2-2; perhaps TRBD1 as D (5 bases). CDR1 is MNHNS and CDR2 is SASEGT in the germline V gene. The CDR3 totals 13 residues. V dropped 7 bases and J dropped 3 bases, with 9 bases sitting between them. This CDR3 is CASTRVYTGELFF. The CDR3 region has the DNA TGTGCCAGCACCAGGGTGTACACCGGGGAGCTGTTTTTT.

With respect to this clone: One end of the junction fails to match germline, which may point to a read error. This rearrangement joins TRBV12-5 to TRBJ1-2, with a tentative D call TRBD1 (5 bases). Germline CDR1 is LGHNT and CDR2 is FRNRAP. The CDR3 loop spans 10 amino acids. As DNA, the CDR3 is TGTGCTAGTGGGGGGACCGCTCTGTCCTTC. This translates into CASGGTALSF.

The chain carries TRBV7-9 and TRBJ2-5, with D perhaps TRBD2 (6 bases). The CDR3 runs 16 residues. V lost 1 base and J 5 bases, leaving 17 bases between the germline ends. Per germline, CDR1 SEHNR and CDR2 FQNEAQ (reference sequence). CDR3 sequence (DNA): TGTGCCAGCAGCTTAGAGTACGCGGCAGGGAGGGAGACCCAGTACTTC. Protein: CASSLEYAAGRETQYF.

The chain employs TRBV19 and TRBJ1-1, with TRBD1 as a possible D gene (6 bases). The germline V gene encodes CDR1 LNHDA and CDR2 SQIVND (reference sequence). Trimming shortened V by 8 bases and J by 3 bases, and 19 bases separated the two germline ends. The CDR3 has 15 residues. The CDR3 coding sequence is TGTGCCAGTTTGGACGTTGGGGGGGCTCACACTGAAGCTTTCTTT. It codes for CASLDVGGAHTEAFF.

This clone was detected only a few times. The same CDR3 is also encoded by other DNA sequences in this sample. The rearrangement joins TRBV7-2 to TRBJ2-1, with 12 nucleotides matching TRBD2. Trimming took 1 base from V and 9 from J; bases not matched to a gene: 4. The germline CDR1 and CDR2 sequences are SGHTA and FQGNSA. CDR3 length: 15 residues. This CDR3 is CASSLGLAGAGEQFF. The CDR3 region has the DNA TGTGCCAGCAGCTTAGGACTAGCGGGAGCGGGTGAGCAGTTCTTC.

The rearrangement uses TRBV4-3 and TRBJ1-2; no clear D. This CDR3 spans 15 amino acids. Germline CDR1 and CDR2: LGHNA and YSLEER. Trimming pared 0 bases from V and 4 bases from J, leaving 12 bases between. CDR3 nucleotides: TGCGCCAGCAGCCAAGATCTCAGCGCGAGCTATGGCTACACCTTC. This sequence encodes CASSQDLSASYGYTF.

J is TRBJ1-1 and V is TRBV6-1, with TRBD1 matching 9 bases. The CDR3 runs to 13 residues. Germline CDR1 and CDR2: MNHNS and SASEGT. V shed 1 base and J 11 bases; nucleotides not matched to a gene: 5. The CDR3 sequence: CASSEEGQGRAFF. Here the CDR3 DNA reads TGTGCCAGCAGTGAAGAGGGACAGGGACGGGCTTTCTTT.

This chain links TRBV6-1 with TRBJ2-7; TRBD1 is a possible D gene (6 bases). The V gene's germline CDR1 is MNHNS and CDR2 SASEGT. The CDR3 contains 15 residues. Deletions cut 3 bases from V and 0 bases from J, with 12 bases between. The CDR3 coding sequence is TGTGCCAGCAGTGAGAGGACAGTGGGCTCCTACGAGCAGTACTTC. It yields the protein CASSERTVGSYEQYF.

The genes are TRBV11-2 and TRBJ2-2, with TRBD2 identical over 15 bases. The germline CDR1 and CDR2 sequences are SGHAT and FQNNGV. Germline trimming cut 7 bases from V and 4 bases from J; bases unmatched to any gene: 10. The CDR3 has 18 residues. The CDR3 is CASNTPGLAGGSTGELFF. The CDR3 DNA is TGTGCCAGCAACACACCGGGACTAGCGGGAGGATCCACCGGGGAGCTGTTTTTT.

The chain combines TRBV11-2 with TRBJ2-1; D may correspond to TRBD1 or TRBD2 (5 bases each). The length of the CDR3 is 18 residues. Germline CDR1 SGHAT, CDR2 FQNNGV. Trimming stripped 2 bases from V and 4 bases from J, with 21 bases between. CDR3 region: CASSLTGGRQKSYNEQFF. The CDR3 bases are TGTGCCAGCAGCTTAACTGGGGGTCGACAGAAATCGTACAATGAGCAGTTCTTC. The whole variable domain, remainder taken from reference TRBV11-2 and TRBJ2-1, is EAGVAQSPRYKIIEKRQSVAFWCNPISGHATLYWYQQILGQGPKLLIQFQNNGVVDDSQLPKDRFSAERLKGVDSTLKIQPAKLEDSAVYLCASSLTGGRQKSYNEQFFGPGTRLTVL.

About this clone itself: The junction differs from germline at one of its ends, possibly a read error. The V and J genes are TRBV7-7 and TRBJ1-1, with a possible D match to TRBD1 (6 bases). This CDR3 is built from 13 residues. Germline lookup yields CDR1 SSHAT and CDR2 FNYEAQ (reference sequence). CDR3: CASSLDRNTEAFF. The CDR3 DNA reads TGTGCTAGCAGCTTGGACAGGAACACTGAAGCTTTCTTT.

The chain recombines TRBV25-1 with TRBJ1-2; D may be TRBD1 (5 bases). The V gene's germline CDR1 is MGHDK and CDR2 SYGVNS. The CDR3 length is 13 residues. The ends were cut back, 1 base at V and 7 bases at J, with 10 bases in the middle. The CDR3 DNA reads TGTGCCAGCAGTGAATTCGGGGGAAGTGGCTACACCTTC. Amino acid sequence: CASSEFGGSGYTF.

This clone has a single count. The chain uses TRBV7-8 and TRBJ1-2; D uncertain. The CDR3 sequence is 12 residues long. Germline-derived CDR1 and CDR2 are SGHVS and FQNEAQ. The V end was cut by 3 bases, the J end by 2 bases, with 4 bases between. This CDR3 reads CASSLTNYGYTF. In DNA, the CDR3 is TGTGCCAGCAGCTTGACGAACTATGGCTACACCTTC.